Presented here are 21 T cell receptor beta chains from one specimen sequenced in a study of cytomegalovirus exposure and HLA in healthy donors. PCR amplification relied on 60 Vbeta primers (plus 13 Jbeta primers). The protocol was immunoSEQ multiplex PCR, while the TCRdb copy is restricted to in-frame clones and leaves out a portion. The profile shows some 120,000 clones, almost 70% of them singletons. The sequenced material came from PBMCs. These receptors all stem from a man aged 30 to 39 in good health and CMV-seropositive.

This sequence joins TRBV7-6 and TRBJ1-3, with no clear D. The CDR3 is 11 amino acids. Deletions cut 7 bases from V and 4 bases from J, with 5 bases between. Germline values: CDR1 SGHVS, CDR2 FNYEAQ. The CDR3 DNA is TGTGCCAGCAAACAGGGAAACACCATATATTTT. This encodes CASKQGNTIYF.

The genes are TRBV27 and TRBJ2-7; D gene uncertain. With 3 bases removed from V and 2 bases from J, the gap between germline ends came to 11 bases. This CDR3 contains 14 residues. Germline CDR1 is MNHEY and CDR2 is SMNVEV (reference sequence). CDR3 loop: CASSFGPLAYEQYF. CDR3 in DNA: TGTGCCAGCAGTTTTGGTCCCCTAGCCTACGAGCAGTACTTC.

The chain links TRBV30 to TRBJ2-7, with 8 bases matching TRBD1. After removal of 0 bases from V and 6 bases from J, the junction contained 7 bases not matched to a gene. Per the germline V gene, CDR1 is GTSNPN and CDR2 is SVGIG (reference sequence). This CDR3 has 14 residues. CDR3 protein: CAWSVHQGAGEQYF. CDR3 bases: TGTGCCTGGAGTGTACACCAGGGGGCAGGCGAGCAGTACTTC.

The rearrangement uses TRBV28 and TRBJ2-3, with D perhaps TRBD2 (5 bases). The CDR3 totals 14 residues. Germline CDR1 reads MDHEN; CDR2 reads SYDVKM. V dropped 10 bases and J dropped 1 base, with 15 bases sitting between them. The CDR3 bases are TGTGCCATACGGCCCCGGGGTGGCACAGATACGCAGTATTTT. Translation gives CAIRPRGGTDTQYF.

The rearrangement joins TRBV25-1 to TRBJ2-7; D is ambiguous. The CDR3 has 15 residues. Germline assignment: CDR1 MGHDK and CDR2 SYGVNS. V was cut by 1 base and J by 4 bases, with 14 bases left in between. This CDR3 reads CASSEFGTSGYEQYV. In DNA form, the CDR3 reads TGTGCCAGCAGTGAATTCGGCACCTCCGGGTACGAGCAGTACGTC.

This clone occurred a few times. The chain is built from TRBV5-5 and TRBJ2-6; D is possibly TRBD1 (6 bases). This CDR3 has 17 amino acids. From germline, CDR1 is SGHKS and CDR2 YYEKEE (reference sequence). Trimming removed 3 bases from V and 0 bases from J, with 13 bases in between. In DNA form, the CDR3 reads TGTGCCAGCAGCTACCACCTAGGGGGCTCTGGGGCCAACGTCCTGACTTTC. It codes for CASSYHLGGSGANVLTF.

A few counts support this clone. V gene TRBV28 combines with J gene TRBJ2-3; D not certain. The CDR3 loop spans 15 amino acids. V shed 3 bases and J shed 1 base, with 11 bases lying between them. CDR1 and CDR2 (germline): MDHEN, SYDVKM. The CDR3 sequence: CASSFERIRTDTQYF. The CDR3 DNA sequence: TGTGCCAGCAGTTTTGAGAGGATTCGCACAGATACGCAGTATTTT.

The chain recombines TRBV11-1 with TRBJ2-5; a weak D match, TRBD2 (5 bases). V lost 1 base, J lost 6 bases, and 12 bases lay in between. The CDR3 covers 14 residues. Germline lookup yields CDR1 SGHAT and CDR2 FQDESV (reference sequence). CDR3 nucleotides: TGTGCCAGCAGCTTAGGGCTAGCCCGGAAGACCCAGTACTTC. This encodes CASSLGLARKTQYF.

The chain carries TRBV9 and TRBJ1-2, with D possibly matching TRBD1 (5 bases). CDR1 is SGDLS, CDR2 YYNGEE, per germline. The V end was cut by 3 bases, the J end by 2 bases, with 17 bases between. This CDR3 contains 16 residues. The CDR3 region is CASSAELGGTNYGYTF. The CDR3 nucleotides read TGTGCCAGCAGCGCGGAGCTTGGAGGGACCAACTATGGCTACACCTTC.

J is TRBJ1-5 and V is TRBV10-3; 9 nucleotides line up with TRBD1. This CDR3 has 16 amino acids. J lost 2 bases, V lost 2 bases, and 4 bases had no gene match. CDR1 is ENHRY and CDR2 is SYGVKD in the germline V gene. The CDR3 sequence: CAISERDREGNQPQHF. The CDR3 DNA is TGTGCCATCAGTGAGAGGGACAGGGAGGGCAATCAGCCCCAGCATTTT.

This rearrangement joins TRBV28 to TRBJ2-1, with TRBD2 matching over 12 bases. V shed 7 bases and J 8 bases; nucleotides not matched to a gene: 9. The CDR3 runs 15 residues. Germline CDR1 reads MDHEN; CDR2 reads SYDVKM. CDR3 in DNA: TGTGCCAGCACCAGGCTAGCGGGGGGGCCATATGAGCAGTTCTTC. Translation gives CASTRLAGGPYEQFF. Drawing the rest from reference TRBV28 and TRBJ2-1, the complete variable domain is DVKVTQSSRYLVKRTGEKVFLECVQDMDHENMFWYRQDPGLGLRLIYFSYDVKMKEKGDIPEGYSVSREKKERFSLILESASTNQTSMYLCASTRLAGGPYEQFFGPGTRLTVL.

V usage is TRBV5-1 and J usage is TRBJ2-1; D is perhaps TRBD1 (6 bases). V lost 2 bases and J lost 7, with 16 bases in between. The CDR3 extends over 15 amino acids. In germline, CDR1 is SGHRS, CDR2 YFSETQ. The CDR3 DNA is TGCGCCAGCAGCTTAGTGGGGCACAGGGAGAATGAGCAGTTCTTC. Translation gives CASSLVGHRENEQFF.

This clone showed up just a few times. In DNA, the CDR3 is TGTGCCAGCAGTCATGATAGGGGGAACACTGAAGCTTTCTTT. Protein product: CASSHDRGNTEAFF. The rearrangement uses TRBV6-5 and TRBJ1-1; tentative D call: TRBD1 (5 bases). Trimming removed 5 bases at V and 1 base at J, with 11 bases between. CDR1 is MNHEY and CDR2 is SVGAGI in the germline V gene. The CDR3 length is 14 residues.

The chain links TRBV2 to TRBJ1-4, with 8 nucleotides matching TRBD1. V lost 6 bases to trimming and J lost 14 bases; unmatched junction nucleotides: 17. The CDR3 runs 15 residues. Germline V CDR1 and CDR2: SNHLY, FYNNEI. The chain's CDR3 is CASSLRDRPYSTLFF. CDR3 DNA sequence: TGTGCCAGCAGCCTCCGGGACAGGCCCTACTCCACCCTGTTTTTT.

The V gene is TRBV5-1, the J gene TRBJ2-3; tentative D call: TRBD1 (6 bases). From germline, CDR1 is SGHRS and CDR2 YFSETQ. Trimming stripped 3 bases from V and 0 bases from J, with 14 bases between. This CDR3 contains 16 residues. As DNA, the CDR3 is TGCGCCAGCAGCTACTCAGGGGCGCCAAGCACAGATACGCAGTATTTT. Its protein product is CASSYSGAPSTDTQYF.

The genes are TRBV5-4 and TRBJ2-1; 9 nucleotides align to TRBD2. This CDR3 is built from 14 residues. V was pared by 2 bases and J by 6 bases, with 3 bases of the junction left unmatched. Per germline, CDR1 SGHNT and CDR2 YYREEE (reference sequence). CDR3 in amino acids: CASSLAGGSNEQFF. The CDR3 DNA reads as TGTGCCAGCAGCTTAGCGGGGGGCAGCAATGAGCAGTTCTTC.

This chain uses TRBV21-1 with TRBJ2-5; TRBD1, as called in the table, went unchecked against the DNA. The end of the DNA aligns better with TRBJ2-7, so the J call may be wrong. TRBV21-1 represents a pseudogene. The CDR3 loop spans 14 amino acids. DNA for the CDR3: TGTGCCAGCACCACCTTGACAGGGGCCTACGAGCAGTACTTC. Amino acids: CASTTLTGAYEQYF.

The V and J genes are TRBV5-1 and TRBJ2-7, with unresolved D. The V end lost 0 bases, the J end lost 4 bases, and 11 bases lay between the germline ends. This CDR3 has 14 residues. Germline-derived CDR1 and CDR2 are SGHRS and YFSETQ. CDR3 in DNA: TGCGCCAGCAGCTTGGTGGGCAGCCCATACGAGCAGTACTTC. Translation: CASSLVGSPYEQYF. The whole variable domain, remainder taken from reference TRBV5-1 and TRBJ2-7, is KAGVTQTPRYLIKTRGQQVTLSCSPISGHRSVSWYQQTPGQGLQFLFEYFSETQRNKGNFPGRFSGRQFSNSRSEMNVSTLELGDSALYLCASSLVGSPYEQYFGPGTRLTVT.

V usage is TRBV19 and J usage is TRBJ1-2; possibly TRBD1 for D (5 bases). V was cut by 0 bases and J by 4 bases, with 9 bases left in between. This CDR3 spans 14 amino acids. CDR1 and CDR2 from the germline V gene are LNHDA and SQIVND (reference sequence). This CDR3 reads CASSIDLDSYGYTF. The CDR3 coding sequence is TGTGCCAGTAGTATAGATCTTGACAGCTATGGCTACACCTTC.

The J gene is TRBJ2-7, the V gene TRBV30; D may be TRBD1 (6 bases). Germline V CDR1 and CDR2: GTSNPN, SVGIG (reference sequence). This CDR3 has 12 amino acids. Trimming removed 2 bases from V and 4 bases from J, with 9 bases in between. This chain's CDR3 is CAWSPQGYEQYF. In nucleotides, the CDR3 is TGTGCCTGGAGTCCCCAGGGGTACGAGCAGTACTTC.

The chain is built from TRBV10-3 and TRBJ2-3; 9 bases are shared with TRBD2. This CDR3 region has 17 residues. Trimming at V came to 0 bases and at J to 4 bases, leaving 8 bases not matched to a gene. From germline, CDR1 is ENHRY and CDR2 SYGVKD. The CDR3 spells CAISESAVAGAPDTQYF. The CDR3 nucleotides are TGTGCCATCAGTGAGTCGGCGGTAGCGGGAGCCCCAGATACGCAGTATTTT.